This T cell receptor beta chain was sequenced in a study of blood T cell repertoires in COVID-19. Whole-study context: Samples taken during acute and convalescent COVID-19 were collected in the United States, Italy and Spain. Sample material is recorded as cDNA or gDNA derived from T cells, B-cell-depleted T cells, or PBMCs.

Study processing details: It was from reference gene primer amplification that nucleated cell counts were estimated. The method was immunoSEQ multiplex PCR; TCRdb's version includes in-frame clones alone and lacks a portion of them. V and J calls and clone size are given by that table; D and trimming were obtained from the DNA. The table includes roughly 200,000 clones, approximately 83% detected once. V shed 2 bases, J shed 0 bases, and the junction held 15 bases outside the gene matches. CDR1 and CDR2 from the germline V gene are SGHTA and FQGNSA. This CDR3 spans 19 amino acids. The J gene is TRBJ2-5, the V gene TRBV7-2; 7 bases match TRBD2. The specimen sequenced was peripheral blood. The TCR sequence derives from a human donor with active or convalescent COVID-19. The donor label of this sample is uncertain. CDR3 sequence: CASSLRGGARGTYQETQYF. DNA of the CDR3: TGTGCCAGCAGCTTAAGAGGTGGAGCGCGGGGGACGTACCAAGAGACCCAGTACTTC. Together with reference TRBV7-2 and TRBJ2-5, the CDR3 gives the full variable domain: GAGVSQSPSNKVTEKGKDVELRCDPISGHTALYWYRQSLGQGLEFLIYFQGNSAPDKSGLPSDRFSAERTGGSVSTLTIQRTQQEDSAVYLCASSLRGGARGTYQETQYFGPGTRLLVL.